This T cell receptor beta chain derives from a study of T cell responses to AZD1222 COVID-19 vaccine. Data came from immunoSEQ multiplex PCR; TCRdb stores just in-frame clones and leaves some out. The sample lists under 150,000 clones, 89% occurring once. Germline loops: CDR1 SGHRS, CDR2 YFSETQ. The ends were cut back, 1 base at V and 6 bases at J, with 5 bases in the middle. This CDR3 is 12 amino acids long. Comments on this clone: Its antigen is not identified.

Study-wide points: Increases in Spike-specific TCR breadth and depth were seen after two AZD1222 doses. Mostly white British, mostly female donors; authors suggested clonal diversity may be underestimated. CD4 TCRs linked to vaccination spanned spike, dominating at 160-218 and 743-854. Reports say nearly half of spike-specific TCRs go after unmutated variant regions.

The V call is TRBV5-1, the J call TRBJ2-1; D not resolved. This TCR came from an adult who received the AZD1222 COVID-19 vaccine. Material: peripheral blood, obtained 28 days after the second AZD1222 dose. CDR3 bases: TGCGCCAGCAGCTTGCTGGGCAATGAGCAGTTCTTC. Amino acids: CASSLLGNEQFF.